This entry lists 29 T cell receptor beta chains sequenced from one sample in a study of blood T cell repertoires in COVID-19. TCRdb's table, derived via immunoSEQ multiplex PCR, lists solely in-frame clones and lacks some. The table has about 280,000 clones, about four fifths seen once. Sequencing used peripheral blood. The source of these receptors is a woman aged 50 to 60 who had recovered from COVID-19.

J is TRBJ1-2 and V is TRBV5-4; D is undetermined. The germline CDR1 and CDR2 sequences are SGHNT and YYREEE (reference sequence). The CDR3 runs to 14 residues. Trimming took 0 bases from V and 5 from J, leaving 11 bases between them. The CDR3 sequence: CASSLGLEGYGYTF. In DNA, the CDR3 is TGTGCCAGCAGCTTGGGCCTGGAGGGATATGGCTACACCTTC.

The chain employs TRBV7-2 and TRBJ2-3; maybe TRBD2 (5 bases). Trimming removed 1 base from V and 0 bases from J, with 8 bases in between. This CDR3 is 15 amino acids long. In germline, CDR1 is SGHTA, CDR2 FQGNSA. The CDR3 nucleotides read TGTGCCAGCAGCTTAGTTCGGGGTAGCACAGATACGCAGTATTTT. This translates into CASSLVRGSTDTQYF. Using reference TRBV7-2 and TRBJ2-3 for the parts outside the CDR3, the full variable domain is GAGVSQSPSNKVTEKGKDVELRCDPISGHTALYWYRQSLGQGLEFLIYFQGNSAPDKSGLPSDRFSAERTGGSVSTLTIQRTQQEDSAVYLCASSLVRGSTDTQYFGPGTRLTVL.

The chain uses TRBV2 and TRBJ1-6; 9 bases fit TRBD1. The V gene end was trimmed by 6 bases and the J gene end by 14 bases; junction bases not matched to a gene: 5. Per germline, CDR1 SNHLY and CDR2 FYNNEI. The CDR3 runs to 12 residues. Here the CDR3 reads CASRRGDRALHF. CDR3 in DNA: TGTGCCAGCAGGAGGGGGGACAGGGCCCTCCACTTT.

V and J are TRBV6-5 and TRBJ2-7; the match to TRBD2 covers 7 bases. Germline CDR1 MNHEY, CDR2 SVGAGI. The CDR3 has 16 amino acids. Losses at the gene ends were 0 bases for V and 5 bases for J; bases not matched to a gene: 10. DNA of the CDR3: TGTGCCAGCAGTTACTCACCCAAGCGGGAAGCGGACGAGCAGTACTTC. As protein: CASSYSPKREADEQYF.

The chain uses TRBV5-1 and TRBJ2-1; 9 positions match TRBD2. The length of the CDR3 is 17 residues. V was pared by 7 bases and J by 8 bases, with 19 bases of the junction left unmatched. Germline CDR1 reads SGHRS; CDR2 reads YFSETQ. CDR3 DNA sequence: TGCGCCAGCTACTATATTAGCGGGGGAGACCACTTGGATGAGCAGTTCTTC. It yields the protein CASYYISGGDHLDEQFF.

The chain employs TRBV3-1 (or the pseudogene TRBV3-2) and TRBJ2-7; D is ambiguous. Trimming took off 4 bases at V and 4 bases at J, with 8 bases between the two ends. CDR1 LGHDT and CDR2 YNNKEL come from the germline V gene (reference sequence). The CDR3 runs to 12 residues. This chain's CDR3 is CASSRQDYEQYF. CDR3 DNA sequence: TGTGCCAGCAGCCGGCAGGATTACGAGCAGTACTTC.

Of note for this clone: Other nucleotide sequences in the sample specify the same CDR3. The chain carries TRBV6-5 and TRBJ2-7; 8 bases map to TRBD1. The CDR3 consists of 13 residues. Germline CDR1 reads MNHEY; CDR2 reads SVGAGI. The V segment lost 5 bases and the J segment 2 bases; nucleotides outside the gene matches: 2. The CDR3 loop reads CASSRDRPYEQYF. CDR3 DNA: TGTGCCAGCAGTAGGGACAGGCCCTACGAGCAGTACTTC.

This chain uses TRBV9 with TRBJ2-1; D not resolved. Trimming took 0 bases from V and 7 from J, leaving 8 bases between them. The CDR3 covers 13 residues. The germline V gene encodes CDR1 SGDLS and CDR2 YYNGEE. CDR3 bases: TGTGCCAGCAGCGTAGAACAGTTTAATGAGCAGTTCTTC. Protein sequence: CASSVEQFNEQFF.

This rearrangement joins TRBV3-1 (or the pseudogene TRBV3-2) to TRBJ1-2, with 9 bases matching TRBD1. The CDR3 extends over 16 amino acids. V lost 1 base, J lost 4 bases, and 7 bases stayed unmatched. Germline assignment: CDR1 LGHDT and CDR2 YNNKEL (reference sequence). Here the CDR3 DNA reads TGTGCCAGCAGCCAAGTAGGACAGGGGAGTGCCTATGGCTACACCTTC. This translates into CASSQVGQGSAYGYTF.

The chain carries TRBV5-4 and TRBJ1-6; tentatively, D is TRBD1 (6 bases). Germline values: CDR1 SGHNT, CDR2 YYREEE (reference sequence). There are 17 residues in the CDR3. V was clipped by 0 bases and J by 4 bases, with 14 bases between them. The DNA for the CDR3 is TGTGCCAGCAGCTTGGCGGGGGGGGGCGTTTATAATTCACCCCTCCACTTT. It specifies CASSLAGGGVYNSPLHF.

This clone turned up a few times. The V and J genes are TRBV28 and TRBJ2-7, with D unclear. The CDR3 runs to 15 residues. The V gene lost 2 bases and the J gene lost 4 bases, with 15 bases spanning the gap. Germline lookup yields CDR1 MDHEN and CDR2 SYDVKM. The CDR3 protein is CASSLPGPSEYEQYF. For the CDR3, the DNA is TGTGCCAGCAGTTTACCGGGTCCGAGCGAATACGAGCAGTACTTC.

V and J are TRBV7-9 and TRBJ1-4, with TRBD1 matching over 10 bases. This CDR3 has 15 amino acids. Germline V gene data show CDR1 as SEHNR and CDR2 as FQNEAQ (reference sequence). The trim removed 5 bases at V and 7 bases at J, leaving 7 bases unmatched. The CDR3 bases are TGTGCCAGCAGCCCGAGGACAGGGGGAGGTGAAAAACTGTTTTTT. Translation: CASSPRTGGGEKLFF.

This chain uses TRBV7-4 with TRBJ1-5; 12 bases match TRBD1. CDR1 is SGHVT, CDR2 SQSDAQ, per germline. This CDR3 has 17 amino acids. V shed 3 bases, J shed 5 bases, and the junction held 8 bases outside the gene matches. The CDR3 spells CASSFPAGTGGDQPQHF. The CDR3 nucleotides are TGTGCCAGCAGCTTTCCTGCGGGGACAGGGGGCGATCAGCCCCAGCATTTT.

The genes are TRBV5-5 and TRBJ1-4; the match to TRBD1 covers 7 bases. Germline values: CDR1 SGHKS, CDR2 YYEKEE (reference sequence). V was clipped by 4 bases and J by 9 bases; unmatched bases: 12. There are 15 residues in the CDR3. CDR3 DNA sequence: TGTGCCAGCAGCCCGAGACAGGGCATGGCGCAAAAACTGTTTTTT. It translates to CASSPRQGMAQKLFF.

The chain joins TRBV7-2 to TRBJ1-1; 11 bases line up with TRBD1. The CDR3 length is 15 residues. Germline CDR1 SGHTA, CDR2 FQGNSA. V lost 4 bases and J lost 7; bases outside the gene matches: 8. Written as DNA, the CDR3 is TGTGCCAGCAGCTCGGGGACAGGGGGAGTTGGTGAAGCTTTCTTT. This encodes CASSSGTGGVGEAFF.

This clone was counted a few times. The genes are TRBV23-1 and TRBJ1-1; 8 bases are a match to TRBD1. TRBV23-1 counts as an open reading frame of uncertain function. This CDR3 spans 15 amino acids. V dropped 7 bases and J dropped 5; count of bases not matched to a gene: 12. CDR3 sequence reads: CASTPEDRVQTEAFF. In DNA form, the CDR3 reads TGCGCCAGCACACCTGAGGACAGGGTACAGACTGAAGCTTTCTTT.

This clone was seen a few times. Different DNA sequences within this sample yield the same CDR3. The rearrangement joins TRBV7-8 to TRBJ1-6; TRBD1 matches at 9 bases. Germline V gene sequence: CDR1 SGHVS, CDR2 FQNEAQ. Unmatched junction bases numbered 2, after V lost 2 bases and J lost 6 bases. This CDR3 is 15 amino acids long. The CDR3 DNA sequence: TGTGCCAGCAGCTTACCGGGACAGGGTAATTCACCCCTCCACTTT. It encodes CASSLPGQGNSPLHF. The variable domain in full, with the rest retrieved from reference TRBV7-8 and TRBJ1-6, is GAGVSQSPRYKVAKRGQDVALRCDPISGHVSLFWYQQALGQGPEFLTYFQNEAQLDKSGLPSDRFFAERPEGSVSTLKIQRTQQEDSAVYLCASSLPGQGNSPLHFGNGTRLTVT.

V gene TRBV12-3 or TRBV12-4 combines with J gene TRBJ2-7; 9 nucleotides align to TRBD2. V dropped 4 bases and J dropped 7; count of bases not matched to a gene: 5. The CDR3 has 13 residues. The CDR3 DNA reads TGTGCCAGCAGTTCCCAGCGGGGGGTTGAGCAGTACTTC. Its translation: CASSSQRGVEQYF.

The chain joins TRBV13 to TRBJ2-7; D might be TRBD1 (6 bases). Germline loops: CDR1 PRHDT, CDR2 FYEKMQ (reference sequence). This CDR3 is built from 14 residues. Trimming pared 4 bases from V and 3 bases from J, leaving 13 bases between. CDR3 sequence reads: CASSSYRDYYEQYF. The CDR3 coding sequence is TGTGCCAGCAGCTCCTACAGGGATTACTACGAGCAGTACTTC.

The CDR3 spells CAWSTGNPYEQYF. The CDR3 DNA is TGTGCCTGGAGTACGGGGAACCCCTACGAGCAGTACTTC. The chain carries TRBV30 and TRBJ2-7, with a tentative D call TRBD2 (5 bases). The CDR3 is made up of 13 amino acids. The V gene's germline CDR1 is GTSNPN and CDR2 SVGIG (reference sequence). Trimming took 2 bases from V and 2 from J, leaving 10 bases between them.

This chain uses TRBV12-3 or TRBV12-4 with TRBJ2-7; 7 nucleotides line up with TRBD1. V gave up 5 bases and J gave up 4 bases; unmatched junction bases: 5. This CDR3 region has 13 residues. In DNA form, the CDR3 reads TGTGCCAGCAGTACGGGACAGCGTTACGAGCAGTACTTC. Its protein is CASSTGQRYEQYF.

In this sample, this clone turned up a few times. The rearrangement joins TRBV7-9 to TRBJ2-1; tentatively, D is TRBD1 (6 bases). The CDR3 consists of 17 residues. The germline V gene has CDR1 SEHNR and CDR2 FQNEAQ (reference sequence). V was cut by 4 bases and J by 0 bases, with 16 bases left in between. The CDR3 DNA reads as TGTGCCAGCAGCTCCTTAGGACAGATGAGCTCCTACAATGAGCAGTTCTTC. It is translated as CASSSLGQMSSYNEQFF. The whole variable domain, filled in from reference TRBV7-9 and TRBJ2-1, reads DTGVSQNPRHKITKRGQNVTFRCDPISEHNRLYWYRQTLGQGPEFLTYFQNEAQLEKSRLLSDRFSAERPKGSFSTLEIQRTEQGDSAMYLCASSSLGQMSSYNEQFFGPGTRLTVL.

This clone was seen more than once but under ten times. The genes are TRBV30 and TRBJ1-1; no clear D. The V and J ends lost 1 base and 3 bases respectively, with 6 bases between them. The length of the CDR3 is 12 residues. Germline V lookup: CDR1 GTSNPN, CDR2 SVGIG (reference sequence). The CDR3 is CAWSAQDTEAFF. CDR3 nucleotides: TGTGCCTGGAGTGCTCAGGACACTGAAGCTTTCTTT.

The V and J genes are TRBV2 and TRBJ1-2; 7 bases agree with TRBD1. This CDR3 has 16 residues. CDR1 is SNHLY and CDR2 is FYNNEI in the germline V gene. V was clipped by 1 base and J by 4 bases; unmatched bases: 9. The DNA for the CDR3 is TGTGCCAGCAGTGAAGACCCGGGACAGTTAAGCTATGGCTACACCTTC. This encodes CASSEDPGQLSYGYTF.

The V call is TRBV5-1, the J call TRBJ2-7; 8 nucleotides agree with TRBD1. The length of the CDR3 is 19 residues. V lost 0 bases, J lost 2 bases, and 16 bases stayed unmatched. Germline CDR1 is SGHRS and CDR2 is YFSETQ. CDR3 DNA: TGCGCCAGCAGCTTGGTGGCCGACAGGGGTCTGCGCGGGCCCTACGAGCAGTACTTC. This codes for CASSLVADRGLRGPYEQYF.

CDR3 sequence (DNA): TGTGCCAGCAGTATAGGACAGCTTAATTCACCCCTCCACTTT. Amino acids: CASSIGQLNSPLHF. The chain is built from TRBV5-4 and TRBJ1-6, with D perhaps matching TRBD1 (6 bases). V was clipped by 5 bases and J by 6 bases, with 12 bases between them. This CDR3 region has 14 residues. CDR1 is SGHNT and CDR2 is YYREEE in the germline V gene (reference sequence).

This clone was counted between two and nine times. The chain links TRBV5-4 to TRBJ1-1, with TRBD1 identical over 9 bases. CDR1 is SGHNT, CDR2 YYREEE, per germline (reference sequence). CDR3 length: 17 residues. V shed 0 bases, J shed 0 bases, and the junction held 6 bases outside the gene matches. In DNA, the CDR3 is TGTGCCAGCAGCTTGGGTGCCTGGACAGGGGTGAACACTGAAGCTTTCTTT. Its translation: CASSLGAWTGVNTEAFF. Looking up the rest from reference TRBV5-4 and TRBJ1-1 gives the full variable domain: ETGVTQSPTHLIKTRGQQVTLRCSSQSGHNTVSWYQQALGQGPQFIFQYYREEENGRGNFPPRFSGLQFPNYSSELNVNALELDDSALYLCASSLGAWTGVNTEAFFGQGTRLTVV.

The chain combines TRBV4-2 with TRBJ2-7, with TRBD2 identical over 11 bases. CDR3 length: 16 residues. Germline trimming cut 5 bases from V and 3 bases from J; bases unmatched to any gene: 9. CDR1 is LGHNA, CDR2 YNFKEQ, per germline. CDR3 nucleotides: TGTGCCAGCAGCTCCACCGGGACTAGCGGCCTCTACGAGCAGTACTTC. Protein: CASSSTGTSGLYEQYF.

This sequence joins TRBV28 and TRBJ1-1; no clear D gene. This CDR3 spans 13 amino acids. CDR1 is MDHEN, CDR2 SYDVKM, per germline. V lost 7 bases, J lost 5 bases, and 14 bases lay in between. This CDR3 is CASKRNRPTEAFF. In DNA, the CDR3 is TGTGCCAGCAAGAGGAACCGCCCTACTGAAGCTTTCTTT.